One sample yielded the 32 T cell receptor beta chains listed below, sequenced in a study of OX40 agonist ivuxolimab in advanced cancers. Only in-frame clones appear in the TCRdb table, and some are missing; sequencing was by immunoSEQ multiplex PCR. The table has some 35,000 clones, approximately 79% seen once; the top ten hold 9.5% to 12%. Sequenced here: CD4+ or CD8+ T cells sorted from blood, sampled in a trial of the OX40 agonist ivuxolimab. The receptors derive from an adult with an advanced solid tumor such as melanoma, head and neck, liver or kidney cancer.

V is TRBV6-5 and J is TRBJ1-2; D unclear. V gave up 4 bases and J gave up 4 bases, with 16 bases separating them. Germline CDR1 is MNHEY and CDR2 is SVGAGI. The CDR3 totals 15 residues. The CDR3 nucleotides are TGTGCCAGCAGTTCTCCGAGCACTCTAGCCTATGGCTACACCTTC. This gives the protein CASSSPSTLAYGYTF.

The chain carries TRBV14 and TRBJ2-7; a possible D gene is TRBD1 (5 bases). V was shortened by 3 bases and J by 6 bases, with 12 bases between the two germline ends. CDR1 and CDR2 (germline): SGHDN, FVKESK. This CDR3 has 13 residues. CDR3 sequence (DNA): TGTGCCAGCAGCCAGCAGGGTCCCGGCGAGCAGTACTTC. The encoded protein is CASSQQGPGEQYF.

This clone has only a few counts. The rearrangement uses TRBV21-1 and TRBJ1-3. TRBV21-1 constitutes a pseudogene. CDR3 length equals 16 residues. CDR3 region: CASSHRQEEGGNTIYF. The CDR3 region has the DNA TGTGCCAGCAGCCATCGACAGGAGGAGGGTGGAAACACCATATATTTT.

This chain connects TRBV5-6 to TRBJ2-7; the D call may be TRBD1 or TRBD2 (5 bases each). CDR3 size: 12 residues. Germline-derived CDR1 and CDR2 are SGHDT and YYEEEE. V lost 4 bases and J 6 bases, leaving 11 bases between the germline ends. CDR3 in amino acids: CASSLRDVEQYF. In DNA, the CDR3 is TGTGCCAGCAGCCTCCGGGACGTCGAGCAGTACTTC.

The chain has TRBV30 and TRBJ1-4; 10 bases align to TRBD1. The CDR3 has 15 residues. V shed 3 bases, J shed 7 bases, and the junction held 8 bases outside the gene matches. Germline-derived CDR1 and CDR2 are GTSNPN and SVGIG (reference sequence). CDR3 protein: CAWSGDRGLLEKLFF. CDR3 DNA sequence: TGTGCCTGGAGCGGGGACAGGGGCCTCCTTGAAAAACTGTTTTTT.

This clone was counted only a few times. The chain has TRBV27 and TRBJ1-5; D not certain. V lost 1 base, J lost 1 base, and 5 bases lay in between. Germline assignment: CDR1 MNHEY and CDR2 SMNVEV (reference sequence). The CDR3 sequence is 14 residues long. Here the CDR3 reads CASSLFRSNQPQHF. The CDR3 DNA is TGTGCCAGCAGTTTATTTCGAAGCAATCAGCCCCAGCATTTT.

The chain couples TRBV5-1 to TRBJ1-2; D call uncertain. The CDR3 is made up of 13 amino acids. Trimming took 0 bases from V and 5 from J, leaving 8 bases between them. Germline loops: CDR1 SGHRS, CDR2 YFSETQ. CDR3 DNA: TGCGCCAGCAGCTTGGAGGTTGATTATGGCTACACCTTC. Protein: CASSLEVDYGYTF.

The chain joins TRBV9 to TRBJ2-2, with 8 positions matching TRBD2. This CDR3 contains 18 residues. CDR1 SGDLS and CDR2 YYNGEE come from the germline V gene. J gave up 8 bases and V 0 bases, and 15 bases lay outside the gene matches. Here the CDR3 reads CASSVGPPKSGGSGELFF. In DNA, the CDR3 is TGTGCCAGCAGCGTAGGGCCCCCGAAGAGCGGGGGATCAGGGGAGCTGTTTTTT.

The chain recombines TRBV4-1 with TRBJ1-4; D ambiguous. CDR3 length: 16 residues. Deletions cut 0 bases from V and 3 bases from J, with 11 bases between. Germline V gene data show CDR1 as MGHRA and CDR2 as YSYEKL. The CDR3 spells CASSQDYWVANEKLFF. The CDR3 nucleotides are TGCGCCAGCAGCCAAGATTACTGGGTAGCTAATGAAAAACTGTTTTTT.

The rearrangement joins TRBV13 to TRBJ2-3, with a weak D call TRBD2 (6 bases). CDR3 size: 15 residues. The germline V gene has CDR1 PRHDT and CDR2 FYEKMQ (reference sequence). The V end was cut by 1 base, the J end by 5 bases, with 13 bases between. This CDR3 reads CASSLERVGGDTQYF. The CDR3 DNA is TGTGCCAGCAGCTTAGAGCGGGTTGGCGGAGATACGCAGTATTTT.

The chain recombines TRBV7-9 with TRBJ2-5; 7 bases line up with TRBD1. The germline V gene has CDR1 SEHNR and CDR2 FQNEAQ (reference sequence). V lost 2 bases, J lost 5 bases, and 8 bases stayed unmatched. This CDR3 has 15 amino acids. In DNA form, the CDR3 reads TGTGCCAGCAGCTTATTCTCAGGGGGTCGGGAGACCCAGTACTTC. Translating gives CASSLFSGGRETQYF.

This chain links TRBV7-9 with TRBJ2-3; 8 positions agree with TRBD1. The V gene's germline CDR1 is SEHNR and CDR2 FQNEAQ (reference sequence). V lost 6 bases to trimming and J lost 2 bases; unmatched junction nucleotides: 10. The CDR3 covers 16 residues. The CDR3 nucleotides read TGTGCCAGCAGTCAAACCAGGGGGCGAGACACAGATACGCAGTATTTT. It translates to CASSQTRGRDTDTQYF.

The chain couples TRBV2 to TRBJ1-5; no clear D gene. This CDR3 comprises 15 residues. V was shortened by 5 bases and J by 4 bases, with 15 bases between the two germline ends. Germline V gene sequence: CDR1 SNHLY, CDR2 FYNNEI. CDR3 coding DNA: TGTGCCAGCAGTTCCGACTCTACCGGAAATCAGCCCCAGCATTTT. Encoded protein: CASSSDSTGNQPQHF.

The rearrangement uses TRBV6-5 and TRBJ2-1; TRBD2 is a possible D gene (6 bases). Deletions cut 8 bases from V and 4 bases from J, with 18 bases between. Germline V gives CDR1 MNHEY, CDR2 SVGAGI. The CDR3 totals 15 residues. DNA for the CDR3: TGTGCCAGCTCTAGCGACAACCTGAATTACAATGAGCAGTTCTTC. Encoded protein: CASSSDNLNYNEQFF.

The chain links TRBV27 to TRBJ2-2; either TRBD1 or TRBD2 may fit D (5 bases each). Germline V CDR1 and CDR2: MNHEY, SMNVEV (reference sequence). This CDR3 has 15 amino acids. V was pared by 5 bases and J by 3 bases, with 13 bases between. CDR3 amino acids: CASSPGPFYTGELFF. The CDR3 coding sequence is TGTGCCAGCAGTCCGGGGCCTTTTTACACCGGGGAGCTGTTTTTT.

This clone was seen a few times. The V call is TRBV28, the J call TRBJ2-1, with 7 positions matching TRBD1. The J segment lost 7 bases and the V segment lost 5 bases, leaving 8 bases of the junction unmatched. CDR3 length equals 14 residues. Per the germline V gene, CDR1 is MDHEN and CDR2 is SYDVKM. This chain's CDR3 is CASSRRQGRNEQFF. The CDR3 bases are TGTGCCAGCAGTAGAAGACAGGGACGGAATGAGCAGTTCTTC.

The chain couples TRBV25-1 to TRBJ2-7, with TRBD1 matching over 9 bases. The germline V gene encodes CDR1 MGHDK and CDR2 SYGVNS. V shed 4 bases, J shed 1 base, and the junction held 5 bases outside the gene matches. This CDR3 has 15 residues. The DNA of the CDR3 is TGTGCCAGCAGTGTAAGCGGGACAGGGTCCTACGAGCAGTACTTC. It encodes CASSVSGTGSYEQYF.

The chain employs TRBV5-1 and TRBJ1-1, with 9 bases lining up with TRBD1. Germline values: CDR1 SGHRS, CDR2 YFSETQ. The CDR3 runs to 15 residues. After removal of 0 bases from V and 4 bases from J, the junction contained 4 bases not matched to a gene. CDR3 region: CASSLDDRGGTEAFF. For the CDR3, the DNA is TGCGCCAGCAGCTTGGATGACAGGGGGGGCACTGAAGCTTTCTTT.

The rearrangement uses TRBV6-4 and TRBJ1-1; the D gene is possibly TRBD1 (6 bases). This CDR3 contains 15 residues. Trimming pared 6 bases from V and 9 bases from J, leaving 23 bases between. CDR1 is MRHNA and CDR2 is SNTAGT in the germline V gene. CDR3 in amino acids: CASSPTTGESIKAFF. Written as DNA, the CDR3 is TGTGCCAGCAGCCCAACGACAGGCGAATCGATTAAAGCTTTCTTT.

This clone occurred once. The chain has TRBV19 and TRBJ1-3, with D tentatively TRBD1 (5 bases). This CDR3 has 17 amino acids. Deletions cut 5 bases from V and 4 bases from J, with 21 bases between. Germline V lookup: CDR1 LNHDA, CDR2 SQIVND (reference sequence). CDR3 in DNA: TGTGCCAGTAGTCCGCGGTCCCTCGGGACTCCCGGAAACACCATATATTTT. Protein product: CASSPRSLGTPGNTIYF.

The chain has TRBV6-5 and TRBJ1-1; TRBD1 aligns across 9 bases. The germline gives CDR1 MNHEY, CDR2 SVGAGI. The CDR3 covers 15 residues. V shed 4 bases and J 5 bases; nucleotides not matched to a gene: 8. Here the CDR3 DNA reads TGTGCCAGCAGTTCAATCGGACAGGGGATTACTGAAGCTTTCTTT. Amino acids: CASSSIGQGITEAFF.

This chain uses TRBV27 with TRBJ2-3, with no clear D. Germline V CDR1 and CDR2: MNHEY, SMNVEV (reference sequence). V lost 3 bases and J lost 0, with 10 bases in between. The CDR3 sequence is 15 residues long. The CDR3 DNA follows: TGTGCCAGCAGTTTCCGTTCAACTAGCACAGATACGCAGTATTTT. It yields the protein CASSFRSTSTDTQYF.

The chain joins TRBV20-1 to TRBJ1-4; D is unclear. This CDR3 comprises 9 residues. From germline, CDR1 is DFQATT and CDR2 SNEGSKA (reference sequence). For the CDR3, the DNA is TGCAGCCCCTCGCGAGAACTGTTTTTT. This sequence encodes CSPSRELFF.

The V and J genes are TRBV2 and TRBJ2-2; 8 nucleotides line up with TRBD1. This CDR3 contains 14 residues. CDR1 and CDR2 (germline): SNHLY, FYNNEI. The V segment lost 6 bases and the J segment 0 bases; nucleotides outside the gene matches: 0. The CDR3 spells CASRGQANTGELFF. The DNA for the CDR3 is TGTGCCAGCAGGGGACAGGCGAACACCGGGGAGCTGTTTTTT.

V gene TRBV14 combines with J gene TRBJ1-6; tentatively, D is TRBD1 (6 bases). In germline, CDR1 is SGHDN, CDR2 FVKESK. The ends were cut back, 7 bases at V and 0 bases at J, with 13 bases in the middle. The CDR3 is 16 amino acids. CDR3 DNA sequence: TGTGCCAGCATGGGGGGGCGCCTCTCCTATAATTCACCCCTCCACTTT. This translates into CASMGGRLSYNSPLHF.

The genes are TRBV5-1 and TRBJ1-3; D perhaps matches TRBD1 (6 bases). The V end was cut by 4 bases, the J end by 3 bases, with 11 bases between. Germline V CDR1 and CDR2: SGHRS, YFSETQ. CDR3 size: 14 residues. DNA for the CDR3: TGCGCCAGCAGCCCGGACAGCCATGGAAACACCATATATTTT. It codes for CASSPDSHGNTIYF.

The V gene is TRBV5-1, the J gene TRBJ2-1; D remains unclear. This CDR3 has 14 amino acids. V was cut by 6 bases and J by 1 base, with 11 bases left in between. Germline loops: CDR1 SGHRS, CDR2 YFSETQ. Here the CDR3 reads CASKKELSYNEQFF. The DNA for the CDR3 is TGCGCCAGCAAAAAGGAGCTATCCTACAATGAGCAGTTCTTC. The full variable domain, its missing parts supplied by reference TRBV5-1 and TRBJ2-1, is KAGVTQTPRYLIKTRGQQVTLSCSPISGHRSVSWYQQTPGQGLQFLFEYFSETQRNKGNFPGRFSGRQFSNSRSEMNVSTLELGDSALYLCASKKELSYNEQFFGPGTRLTVL.

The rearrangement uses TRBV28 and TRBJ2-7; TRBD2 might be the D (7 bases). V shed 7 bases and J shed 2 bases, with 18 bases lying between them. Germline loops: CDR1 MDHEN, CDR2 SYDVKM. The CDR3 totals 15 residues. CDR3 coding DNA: TGTGCCAGCACCCGTGACTTCGGGGGGCCCTACGAGCAGTACTTC. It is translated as CASTRDFGGPYEQYF.

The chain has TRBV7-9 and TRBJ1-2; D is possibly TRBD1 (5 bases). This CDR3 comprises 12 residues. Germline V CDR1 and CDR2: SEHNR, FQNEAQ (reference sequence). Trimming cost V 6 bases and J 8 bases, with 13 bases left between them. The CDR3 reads CASSSLDSGYTF. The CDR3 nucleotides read TGTGCCAGCAGTTCGCTCGACAGCGGCTACACCTTC. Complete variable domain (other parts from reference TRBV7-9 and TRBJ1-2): DTGVSQNPRHKITKRGQNVTFRCDPISEHNRLYWYRQTLGQGPEFLTYFQNEAQLEKSRLLSDRFSAERPKGSFSTLEIQRTEQGDSAMYLCASSSLDSGYTFGSGTRLTVV.

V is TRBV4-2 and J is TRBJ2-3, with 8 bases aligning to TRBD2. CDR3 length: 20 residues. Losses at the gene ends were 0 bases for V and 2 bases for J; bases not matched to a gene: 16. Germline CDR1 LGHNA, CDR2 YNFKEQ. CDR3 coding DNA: TGTGCCAGCAGCCAAGATTGGATCCGGGCGGGCGGGGGGCCCACAGATACGCAGTATTTT. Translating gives CASSQDWIRAGGGPTDTQYF.

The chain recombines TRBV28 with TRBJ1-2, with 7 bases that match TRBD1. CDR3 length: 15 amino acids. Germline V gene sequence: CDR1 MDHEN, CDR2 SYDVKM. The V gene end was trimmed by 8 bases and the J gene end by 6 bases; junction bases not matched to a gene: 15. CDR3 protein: CASYSPGQDFHGYTF. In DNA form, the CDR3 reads TGTGCCAGCTATAGTCCTGGACAGGACTTCCATGGCTACACCTTC.

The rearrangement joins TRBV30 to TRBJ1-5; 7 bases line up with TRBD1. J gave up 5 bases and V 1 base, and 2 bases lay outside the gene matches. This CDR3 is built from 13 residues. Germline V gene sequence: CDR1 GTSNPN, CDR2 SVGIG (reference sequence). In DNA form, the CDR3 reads TGTGCCTGGAGTGGGACAGGTGATCAGCCCCAGCATTTT. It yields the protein CAWSGTGDQPQHF.